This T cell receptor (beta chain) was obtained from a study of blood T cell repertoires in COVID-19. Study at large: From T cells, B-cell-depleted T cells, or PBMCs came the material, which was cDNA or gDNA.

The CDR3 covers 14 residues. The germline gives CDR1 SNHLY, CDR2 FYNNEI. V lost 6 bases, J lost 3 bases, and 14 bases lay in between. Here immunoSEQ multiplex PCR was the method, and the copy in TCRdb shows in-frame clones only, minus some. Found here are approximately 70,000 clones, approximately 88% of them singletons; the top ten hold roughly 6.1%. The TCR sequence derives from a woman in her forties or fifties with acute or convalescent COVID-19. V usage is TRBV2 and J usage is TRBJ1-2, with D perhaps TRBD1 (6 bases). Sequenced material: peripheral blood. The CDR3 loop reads CASSPDRSYYGYTF. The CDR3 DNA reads TGTGCCAGCAGCCCCGACAGGAGCTACTATGGCTACACCTTC.